This T cell receptor beta chain is from a study of tumor-infiltrating lymphocytes in primary liver carcinoma. Total RNA and DNA came together from approximately 20-30 mg of bulk tissue without cell sorting. Study-wide points: The study found tumor-adjacent and tumor-blood pairs overlapped less than tumor region pairs.

The researchers produced TCR beta cDNA from 500 ng total RNA with a constant-region primer. It was through three nested multiplex PCR rounds of slightly modified ARM-PCR that TCR beta libraries arose. For roughly 10 cycles apiece, the opening two PCR rounds ran with TRBV1-TRBV30 forward primers and a C-beta reverse primer. TCRdb recomputed calls from the multiplex PCR reads with MiXCR, one row per CDR3 protein. The top ten hold roughly 7.3% of the sample, which has over 100,000 distinct CDR3 sequences, 65% to 75% seen once. Note on this clonotype: What it binds is unknown. It may be a read error: a sequence one base away is much more abundant.

Germline CDR1 reads MDHEN; CDR2 reads SYDVKM. The CDR3 sequence is 14 residues long. The rearrangement links TRBV28 to TRBJ2-5, with D possibly being TRBD2 (6 bases). The sequenced sample consisted of tumor-adjacent normal liver tissue. The sequence derives from a woman aged 60-75 years with primary liver carcinoma and hepatitis B virus infection. This chain's CDR3 is CATSGTPGRETQYF. The CDR3 coding sequence is TGTGCCACCAGTGGGACTCCGGGCAGGGAGACCCAGTACTTC.